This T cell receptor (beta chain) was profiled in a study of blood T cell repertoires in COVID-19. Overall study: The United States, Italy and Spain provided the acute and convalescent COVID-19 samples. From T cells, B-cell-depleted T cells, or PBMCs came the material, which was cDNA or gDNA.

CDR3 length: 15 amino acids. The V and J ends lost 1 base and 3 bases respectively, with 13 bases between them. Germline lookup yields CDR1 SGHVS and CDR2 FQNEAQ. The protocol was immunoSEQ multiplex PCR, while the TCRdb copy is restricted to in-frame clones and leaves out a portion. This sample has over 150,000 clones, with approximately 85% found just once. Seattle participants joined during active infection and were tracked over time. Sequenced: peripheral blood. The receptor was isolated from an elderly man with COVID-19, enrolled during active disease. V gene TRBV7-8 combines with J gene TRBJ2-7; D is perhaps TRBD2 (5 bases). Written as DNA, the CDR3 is TGTGCCAGCAGCTTAGGCACCCCTAGCCTCTACGAGCAGTACTTC. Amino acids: CASSLGTPSLYEQYF. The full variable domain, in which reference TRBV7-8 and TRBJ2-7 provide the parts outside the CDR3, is GAGVSQSPRYKVAKRGQDVALRCDPISGHVSLFWYQQALGQGPEFLTYFQNEAQLDKSGLPSDRFFAERPEGSVSTLKIQRTQQEDSAVYLCASSLGTPSLYEQYFGPGTRLTVT.